The source of this T cell receptor beta chain is a study of CD8 T cells in ankylosing spondylitis. This CDR3 is 15 amino acids long. V was trimmed by 0 bases and J by 0 bases, leaving 4 bases between them. Germline assignment: CDR1 SGHRS and CDR2 YFSETQ. Findings and caveats of the study: For ankylosing spondylitis blood, a TCR beta motif of 8 or 9 highly homologous variants appeared characteristic.

This clonotype showed up many times. As yet, its antigen is unknown. The authors made TCR beta libraries by quantitative 5'-RACE with molecular barcodes. TCRdb recomputed calls from the 5' RACE reads with MiXCR, one row per CDR3 protein. In the table there are around 490,000 distinct CDR3 sequences, about 5.2% of which are singletons. The V and J genes are TRBV5-1 and TRBJ2-6, with D hard to call. Sequencing used blood, either unsorted or a sorted T cell fraction (not recorded which). This clonotype was sampled from a male donor with ankylosing spondylitis. CDR3 in amino acids: CASSLEVSGANVLTF. The CDR3 region has the DNA TGCGCCAGCAGCTTGGAGGTCTCTGGGGCCAACGTCCTGACTTTC. The variable domain in full, completed from reference TRBV5-1 and TRBJ2-6, reads KAGVTQTPRYLIKTRGQQVTLSCSPISGHRSVSWYQQTPGQGLQFLFEYFSETQRNKGNFPGRFSGRQFSNSRSEMNVSTLELGDSALYLCASSLEVSGANVLTFGAGSRLTVL.